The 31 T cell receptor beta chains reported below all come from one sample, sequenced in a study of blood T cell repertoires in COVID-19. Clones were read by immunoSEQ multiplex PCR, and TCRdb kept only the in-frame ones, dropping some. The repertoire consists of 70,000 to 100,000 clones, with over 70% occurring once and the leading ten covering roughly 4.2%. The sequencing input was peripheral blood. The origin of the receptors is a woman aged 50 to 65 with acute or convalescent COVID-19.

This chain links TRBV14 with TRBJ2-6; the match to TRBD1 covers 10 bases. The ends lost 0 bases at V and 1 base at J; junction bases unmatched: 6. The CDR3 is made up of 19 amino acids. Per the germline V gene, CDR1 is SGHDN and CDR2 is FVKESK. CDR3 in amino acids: CASSQDFGQGVSGANVLTF. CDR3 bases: TGTGCCAGCAGCCAAGATTTCGGACAGGGGGTTTCTGGGGCCAACGTCCTGACTTTC.

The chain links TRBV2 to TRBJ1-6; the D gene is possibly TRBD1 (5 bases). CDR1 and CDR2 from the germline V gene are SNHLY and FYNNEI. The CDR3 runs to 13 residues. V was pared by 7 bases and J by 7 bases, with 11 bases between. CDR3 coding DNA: TGTGCCAGCATCTGGACAATAAATTCACCCCTCCACTTT. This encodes CASIWTINSPLHF.

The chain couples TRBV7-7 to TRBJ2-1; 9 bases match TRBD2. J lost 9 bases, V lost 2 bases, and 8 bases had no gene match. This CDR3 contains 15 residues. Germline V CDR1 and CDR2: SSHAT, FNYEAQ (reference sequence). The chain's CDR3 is CASSLLAGQLGEQFF. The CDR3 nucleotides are TGTGCCAGCAGCTTACTAGCGGGGCAGCTCGGTGAGCAGTTCTTC. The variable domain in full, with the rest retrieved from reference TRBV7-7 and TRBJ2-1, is GAGVSQSPRYKVTKRGQDVTLRCDPISSHATLYWYQQALGQGPEFLTYFNYEAQPDKSGLPSDRFSAERPEGSISTLTIQRTEQRDSAMYRCASSLLAGQLGEQFFGPGTRLTVL.

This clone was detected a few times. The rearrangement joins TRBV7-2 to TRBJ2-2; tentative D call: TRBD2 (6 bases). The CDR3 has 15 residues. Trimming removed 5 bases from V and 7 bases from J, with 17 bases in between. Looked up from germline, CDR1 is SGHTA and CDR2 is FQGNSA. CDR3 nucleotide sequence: TGTGCCAGCAGCATCCGGGCTACCGGGGGCGGGGAGCTGTTTTTT. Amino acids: CASSIRATGGGELFF.

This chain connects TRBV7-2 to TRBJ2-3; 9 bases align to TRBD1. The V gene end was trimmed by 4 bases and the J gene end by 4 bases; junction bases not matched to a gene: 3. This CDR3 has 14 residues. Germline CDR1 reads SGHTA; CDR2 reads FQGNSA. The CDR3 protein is CASSSWTGADTQYF. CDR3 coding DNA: TGTGCCAGCAGCTCGTGGACAGGGGCAGATACGCAGTATTTT.

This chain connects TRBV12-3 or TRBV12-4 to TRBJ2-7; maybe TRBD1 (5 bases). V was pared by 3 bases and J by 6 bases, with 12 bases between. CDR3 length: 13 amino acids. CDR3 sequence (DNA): TGTGCCAGCAGTTTCAAGGGGCGCAGCGAGCAGTACTTC. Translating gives CASSFKGRSEQYF.

CDR3 coding DNA: TGTGCCAGTGCAGGCCAAGAGACCCAGTACTTC. Translating gives CASAGQETQYF. The chain recombines TRBV7-9 with TRBJ2-5; D is unclear. The CDR3 totals 11 residues. Looked up from germline, CDR1 is SEHNR and CDR2 is FQNEAQ (reference sequence). Trimming removed 9 bases at V and 1 base at J, with 6 bases between.

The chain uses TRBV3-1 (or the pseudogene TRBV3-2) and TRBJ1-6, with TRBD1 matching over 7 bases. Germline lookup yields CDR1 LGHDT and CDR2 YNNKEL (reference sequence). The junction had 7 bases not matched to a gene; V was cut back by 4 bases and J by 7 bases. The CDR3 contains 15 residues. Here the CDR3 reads CASSPTGTANSPLHF. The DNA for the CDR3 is TGTGCCAGCAGCCCTACCGGGACAGCGAATTCACCCCTCCACTTT.

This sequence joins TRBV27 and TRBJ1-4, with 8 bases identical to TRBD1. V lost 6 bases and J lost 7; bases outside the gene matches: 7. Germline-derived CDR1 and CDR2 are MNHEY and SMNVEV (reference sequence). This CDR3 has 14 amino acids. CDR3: CASRYRGWGEKLFF. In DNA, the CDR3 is TGTGCCAGCAGGTACAGGGGGTGGGGTGAAAAACTGTTTTTT.

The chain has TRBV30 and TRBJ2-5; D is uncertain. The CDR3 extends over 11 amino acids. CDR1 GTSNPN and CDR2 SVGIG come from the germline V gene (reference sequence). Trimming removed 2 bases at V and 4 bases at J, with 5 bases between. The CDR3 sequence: CAWSPSETQYF. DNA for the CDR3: TGTGCCTGGAGTCCCTCAGAGACCCAGTACTTC.

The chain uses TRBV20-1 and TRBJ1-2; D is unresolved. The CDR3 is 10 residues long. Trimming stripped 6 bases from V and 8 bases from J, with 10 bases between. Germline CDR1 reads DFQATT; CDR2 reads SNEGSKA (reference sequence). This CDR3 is CSAGGRGYTF. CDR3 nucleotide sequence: TGCAGTGCCGGCGGGCGGGGCTACACCTTC.

CDR3 in amino acids: CASSEPGQNEAFF. The CDR3 nucleotides are TGCGCCAGCAGCGAACCGGGACAAAATGAAGCTTTCTTT. This chain joins TRBV5-1 and TRBJ1-1; D might be TRBD1 (6 bases). The CDR3 sequence is 13 residues long. The V gene's germline CDR1 is SGHRS and CDR2 YFSETQ. Trimming removed 4 bases from V and 7 bases from J, with 14 bases in between.

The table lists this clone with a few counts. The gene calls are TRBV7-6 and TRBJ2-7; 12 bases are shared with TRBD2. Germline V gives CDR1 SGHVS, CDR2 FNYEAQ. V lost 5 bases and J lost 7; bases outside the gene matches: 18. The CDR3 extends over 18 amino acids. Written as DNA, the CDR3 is TGTGCCAGCAGCCGTGACCGGGGGCTAGCGGGGGGGCCGAGGGAGCAGTACTTC. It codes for CASSRDRGLAGGPREQYF. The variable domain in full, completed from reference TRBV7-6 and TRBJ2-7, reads GAGVSQSPRYKVTKRGQDVALRCDPISGHVSLYWYRQALGQGPEFLTYFNYEAQQDKSGLPNDRFSAERPEGSISTLTIQRTEQRDSAMYRCASSRDRGLAGGPREQYFGPGTRLTVT.

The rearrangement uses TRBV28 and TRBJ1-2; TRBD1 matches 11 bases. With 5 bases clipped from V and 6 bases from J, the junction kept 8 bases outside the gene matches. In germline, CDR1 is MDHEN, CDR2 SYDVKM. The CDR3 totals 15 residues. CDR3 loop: CASSRTGGRSNGYTF. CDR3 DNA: TGTGCCAGCAGTAGGACAGGGGGCAGGAGTAATGGCTACACCTTC.

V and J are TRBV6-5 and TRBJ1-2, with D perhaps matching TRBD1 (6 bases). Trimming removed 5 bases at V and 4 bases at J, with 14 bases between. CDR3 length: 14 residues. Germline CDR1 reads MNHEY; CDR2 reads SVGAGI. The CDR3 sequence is CASSQMTGSYGYTF. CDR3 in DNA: TGTGCCAGCAGTCAAATGACAGGCTCCTATGGCTACACCTTC.

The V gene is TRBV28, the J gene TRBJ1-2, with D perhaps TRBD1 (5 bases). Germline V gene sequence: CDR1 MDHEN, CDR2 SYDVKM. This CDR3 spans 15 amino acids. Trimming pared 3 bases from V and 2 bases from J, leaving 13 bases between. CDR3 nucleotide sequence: TGTGCCAGCAGTTTCGGTTGGCAGGGAAACTATGGCTACACCTTC. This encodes CASSFGWQGNYGYTF.

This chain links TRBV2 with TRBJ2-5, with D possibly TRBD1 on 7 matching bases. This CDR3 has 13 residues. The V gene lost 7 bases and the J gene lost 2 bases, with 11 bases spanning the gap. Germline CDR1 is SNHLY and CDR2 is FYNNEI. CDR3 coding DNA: TGTGCCAGCACCCAGGGGGGACAAGAGACCCAGTACTTC. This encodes CASTQGGQETQYF.

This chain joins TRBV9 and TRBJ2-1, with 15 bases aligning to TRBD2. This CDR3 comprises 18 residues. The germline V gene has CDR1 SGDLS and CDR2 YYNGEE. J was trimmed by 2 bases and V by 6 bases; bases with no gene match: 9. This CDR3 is CASNPGLAGGPPYNEQFF. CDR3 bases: TGTGCCAGCAACCCAGGACTAGCGGGGGGGCCCCCCTACAATGAGCAGTTCTTC.

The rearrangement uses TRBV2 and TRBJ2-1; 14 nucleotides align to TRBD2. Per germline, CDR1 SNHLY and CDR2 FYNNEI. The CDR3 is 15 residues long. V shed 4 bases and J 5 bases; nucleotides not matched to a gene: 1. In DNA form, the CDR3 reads TGTGCCAGCAGTGGGACTAGCGGGGGGAACAATGAGCAGTTCTTC. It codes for CASSGTSGGNNEQFF.

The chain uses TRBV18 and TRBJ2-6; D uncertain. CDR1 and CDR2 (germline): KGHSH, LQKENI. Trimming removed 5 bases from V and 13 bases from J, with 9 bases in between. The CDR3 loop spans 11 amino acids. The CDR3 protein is CASSSTGVLTF. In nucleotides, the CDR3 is TGTGCCAGCTCATCCACCGGTGTCCTGACTTTC.

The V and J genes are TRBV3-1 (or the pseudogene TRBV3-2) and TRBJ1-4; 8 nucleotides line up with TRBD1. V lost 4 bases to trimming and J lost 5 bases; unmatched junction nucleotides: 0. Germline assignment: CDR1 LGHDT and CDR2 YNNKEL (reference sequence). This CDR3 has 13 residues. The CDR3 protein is CASSRQGNEKLFF. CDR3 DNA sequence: TGTGCCAGCAGCCGACAGGGGAATGAAAAACTGTTTTTT.

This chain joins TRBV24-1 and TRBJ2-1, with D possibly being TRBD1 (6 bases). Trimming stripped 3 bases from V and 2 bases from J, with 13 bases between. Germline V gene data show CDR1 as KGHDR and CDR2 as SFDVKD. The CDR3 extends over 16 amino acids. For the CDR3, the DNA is TGTGCCACCAGTGATGTCCAGGGGAACACCTACAATGAGCAGTTCTTC. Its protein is CATSDVQGNTYNEQFF.

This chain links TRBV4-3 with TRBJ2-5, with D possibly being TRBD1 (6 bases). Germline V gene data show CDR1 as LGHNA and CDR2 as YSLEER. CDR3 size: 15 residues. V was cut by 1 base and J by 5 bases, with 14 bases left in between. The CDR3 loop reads CASSQATGNVETQYF. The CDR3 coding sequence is TGCGCCAGCAGCCAAGCCACAGGGAACGTGGAGACCCAGTACTTC.

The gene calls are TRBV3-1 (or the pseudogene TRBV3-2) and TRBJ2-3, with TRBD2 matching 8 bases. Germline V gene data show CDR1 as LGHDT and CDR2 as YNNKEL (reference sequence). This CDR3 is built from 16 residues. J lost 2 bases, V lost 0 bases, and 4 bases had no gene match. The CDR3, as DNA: TGTGCCAGCAGCCAAGATGCGGGGGGCCCCACAGATACGCAGTATTTT. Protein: CASSQDAGGPTDTQYF.

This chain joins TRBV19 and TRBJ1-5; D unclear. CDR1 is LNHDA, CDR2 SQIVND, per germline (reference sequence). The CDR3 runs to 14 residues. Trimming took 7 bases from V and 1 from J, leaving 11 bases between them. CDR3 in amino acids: CASMGRRSNQPQHF. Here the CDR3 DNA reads TGTGCCAGTATGGGCCGTCGGAGCAATCAGCCCCAGCATTTT.

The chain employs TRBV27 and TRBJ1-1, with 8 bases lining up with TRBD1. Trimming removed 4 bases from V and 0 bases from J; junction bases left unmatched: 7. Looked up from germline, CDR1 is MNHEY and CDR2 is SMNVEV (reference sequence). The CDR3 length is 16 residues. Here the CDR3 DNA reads TGTGCCAGCAGTTCCGAACAGGGGGACTTGAACACTGAAGCTTTCTTT. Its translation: CASSSEQGDLNTEAFF.

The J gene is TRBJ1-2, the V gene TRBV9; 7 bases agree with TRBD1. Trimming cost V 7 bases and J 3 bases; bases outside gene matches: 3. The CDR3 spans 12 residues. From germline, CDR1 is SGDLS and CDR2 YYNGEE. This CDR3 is CASHGQDYGYTF. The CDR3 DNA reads TGTGCCAGCCACGGACAGGACTATGGCTACACCTTC.

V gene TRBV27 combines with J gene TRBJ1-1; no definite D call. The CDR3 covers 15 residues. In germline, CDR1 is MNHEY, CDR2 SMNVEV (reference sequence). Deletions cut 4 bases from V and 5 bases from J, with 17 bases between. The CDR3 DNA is TGTGCCAGCAGTTCTATAGCCCTTCTTGGGACTGAAGCTTTCTTT. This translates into CASSSIALLGTEAFF.

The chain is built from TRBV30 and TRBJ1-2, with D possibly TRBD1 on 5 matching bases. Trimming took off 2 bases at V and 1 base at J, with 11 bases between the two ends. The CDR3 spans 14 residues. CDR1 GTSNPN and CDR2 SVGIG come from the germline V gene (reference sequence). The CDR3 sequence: CAWSPLTVNYGYTF. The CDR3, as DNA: TGTGCCTGGAGTCCTCTGACAGTTAACTATGGCTACACCTTC.

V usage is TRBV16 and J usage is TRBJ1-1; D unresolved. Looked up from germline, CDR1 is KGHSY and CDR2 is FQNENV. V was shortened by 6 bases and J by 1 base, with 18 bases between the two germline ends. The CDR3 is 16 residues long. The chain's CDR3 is CASRHSSPPTNTEAFF. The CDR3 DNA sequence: TGTGCCAGCAGGCACAGTTCCCCGCCCACGAACACTGAAGCTTTCTTT.

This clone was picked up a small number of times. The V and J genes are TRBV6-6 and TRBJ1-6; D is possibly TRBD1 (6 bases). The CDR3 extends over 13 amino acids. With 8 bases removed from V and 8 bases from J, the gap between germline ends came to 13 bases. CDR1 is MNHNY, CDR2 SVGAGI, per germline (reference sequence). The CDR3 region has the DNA TGTGCCAGCTCGAAGTCAGGGGATTCACCCCTCCACTTT. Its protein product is CASSKSGDSPLHF.